This T cell receptor (beta chain) was observed in a study of Ad26.COV2.S vaccination and SARS-CoV-2 variants. Across the study: Ad26.COV2.S given intramuscularly, once or twice 56 days apart.

V was cut by 1 base and J by 4 bases, with 10 bases left in between. This CDR3 is built from 14 residues. Germline loops: CDR1 SGHTA, CDR2 FQGNSA. Only in-frame clones appear in the TCRdb table, and some are missing; sequencing was by immunoSEQ multiplex PCR. The table includes hundreds of thousands of clones, about 90% detected once. Sample treatment: over 15 received Ad26.COV2.S at low or high dose, single or two shots; about 5 received placebo; per-sample allocation not given. Material that was analyzed had been drawn on day 63 after the first vaccine or placebo injection. Expression of Wuhan-strain SARS-CoV-2 spike came from the Ad26 vector that formed the vaccine.

The sample was peripheral blood, taken in a trial of Ad26.COV2.S vaccine versus placebo. The clonotype was recovered from a person aged 18-65 years who received the Ad26.COV2.S COVID-19 vaccine or a placebo. The chain recombines TRBV7-2 with TRBJ1-2, with D possibly being TRBD1 (5 bases). CDR3 sequence (DNA): TGTGCCAGCAGCTTAGGGGGTCAGGGCTATGGCTACACCTTC. This gives the protein CASSLGGQGYGYTF. The full variable domain, completed using reference TRBV7-2 and TRBJ1-2, is GAGVSQSPSNKVTEKGKDVELRCDPISGHTALYWYRQSLGQGLEFLIYFQGNSAPDKSGLPSDRFSAERTGGSVSTLTIQRTQQEDSAVYLCASSLGGQGYGYTFGSGTRLTVV.